This TCR beta chain was recovered during a study of identical twins (dated by TCRdb to the mid-2010s). With respect to the entire study: The study deep-sequenced TCR alpha and beta repertoires from monozygotic twins, unrelated adults of various ages and cord blood to test whether fetal clonotypes persist. To rule out contamination, the twin experiments were replicated at different times with different library preparation protocols. The full study reports these points: Fewer insertions were carried by abundant cord blood beta clonotypes; a weaker similar trend was observed in young adult naive repertoires, while no such trend was observed in memory repertoires. A weaker excess of twin sharing was found in beta out-of-frame sequences because the signal-to-noise ratio was lowered by fewer shared sequences. Zero-insertion analyses could be partly confounded by invariant T cells such as MAIT and iNKT, although diverse VJ usage argued against such confounding for most clonotypes. Because the same donors could not be followed over many years, the conclusions relied on cross-sectional statistical analysis. Out-of-frame TCR alpha sequences shared between twins showed an excess of low generation-probability sequences compared with coincidental sharing between unrelated individuals. Recombination models systematically underestimated out-of-frame TCR alpha sharing in monozygotic twins but agreed with sharing between unrelated individuals.

This clonotype has a count of ten or more. Its antigen target is currently unknown. No much larger clonotype is one base removed from it; base qualities were not supplied. Library generation was performed with 5' RACE. TCRdb records Illumina HiSeq 2000 as the sequencer. A universal primer binding site was introduced by template switching, and a unique molecular identifier was present in the final cDNA, enabling accurate counting of TCR cDNA molecules. First-strand cDNA for TCR alpha and beta chains was synthesized from specific primers in the conserved constant-segment region. To control for contamination, every cDNA library was double barcoded, receiving both a SMART-Mk sample barcode and Illumina barcodes. TruSeq adapter sequences along with Illumina sample barcodes were introduced in two successive PCR steps. Sequencing of the TCR alpha and beta cDNA libraries was done on the Illumina HiSeq platform using custom primers. Concerning the study's data processing: Unique molecular identifiers were extracted from raw reads with MiGEC, and CDR3 positions were determined with MiXCR. Recombination models were inferred per individual with the repgenHMM and IGoR tools using an EM algorithm. Shared clonotype analysis was performed with the tcR package in R, normalizing sharing by the product of cloneset sizes. To study raw recombination free of thymic and clonal selection effects, out-of-frame nonproductive sequences were analyzed. The public sequencing data were trimmed at Q25 with fastp and processed into clonotypes with MiXCR by TCRdb, which kept only in-frame beta chains. For every CDR3 protein sequence, its rows merge into one entry that carries the most common genes and DNA. V and J calls and clone size were set by TCRdb, not the authors. Counted in this sample were under 1 million distinct CDR3 sequences; roughly an eighth of them appeared once. Around 1.6% of the sample rests with the top ten.

Trimming at the junction amounts to 6 bases on V and 4 bases on J, and the germline ends lie 21 bases apart. The CDR3 runs 15 amino acids, cysteine and phenylalanine included. The CDR3 DNA has 45 bases and is translated from base 1. As encoded in the germline V gene (reference sequence), CDR1 is DFQATT while CDR2 is SNEGSKA. Every donor in the study was a healthy Caucasian. Three pairs of female monozygotic twins, all aged roughly 18 to 29 years, were included in the twin cohort. The RNA used for TCR libraries was isolated from peripheral blood mononuclear cells. A further study also used this sample, focusing on yellow fever vaccine responses in identical twins. Reported in the second study: The authors reported that the T cell response to vaccination in identical twins appeared partly convergent and partly personalized. The study precisely tracked vaccine-responding T cell clones in identical twins.

Recombination joined TRBV20-1 with TRBJ1-1; the D gene assignment is ambiguous. This TCR came from a woman younger than 30 in good health. Specimen: PBMCs. Read as DNA, the sequence is TGCAGTGCGTATTCCTCCGGGTCCCCGGGCACTGAAGCTTTCTTT. This yields the protein CSAYSSGSPGTEAFF.